These 25 T cell receptor beta chains originate from one sample sequenced in a study of blood T cells in healthy people across ages. The use of a sample-barcoded 5' primer and a J-beta primer mix characterized a second PCR of roughly 6 to 12 cycles. TCRdb ran MiXCR on the 5' RACE reads and lists one entry per CDR3 protein. The sample yields over 1.5 million distinct CDR3 sequences, around 50% seen once. Sequencing was done on a sample of blood. The origin of the receptors is a woman aged 40-49 years in good health.

This clonotype was observed a single time. The junction departs from the called germline gene at one end, perhaps through a read error. The chain joins TRBV29-1 to TRBJ2-7, with 7 bases aligning to TRBD1. The CDR3 runs 15 residues. Germline V gene sequence: CDR1 SQVTM, CDR2 ANQGSEA. The CDR3 loop reads CNVLARDRTTYEQYF. DNA of the CDR3: TGCAACGTTTTAGCGAGGGACAGAACTACTTACGAGCAGTACTTC.

The V gene is TRBV27, the J gene TRBJ2-3; 10 bases are a match to TRBD2. This CDR3 region has 17 residues. CDR1 is MNHEY, CDR2 SMNVEV, per germline (reference sequence). J was trimmed by 6 bases and V by 4 bases; bases with no gene match: 13. In nucleotides, the CDR3 is TGTGCCAGCAGTTACCTAACCGGGACTAGCGAGAGGGATACGCAGTATTTT. The encoded protein is CASSYLTGTSERDTQYF.

The CDR3 DNA follows: TGCGCCAGCAGCCAAGCCCCGCACGAGGGGCCCGGGGAGCTGTTTTTT. This codes for CASSQAPHEGPGELFF. The chain joins TRBV4-3 to TRBJ2-2, with D possibly called TRBD1 or TRBD2 (5 bases each). The CDR3 is 16 amino acids. V dropped 1 base and J dropped 6 bases, with 15 bases sitting between them. CDR1 LGHNA and CDR2 YSLEER come from the germline V gene.

In its sample, this clonotype was seen a few times. This chain joins TRBV7-9 and TRBJ2-7, with TRBD1 matching 11 bases. The V gene end was trimmed by 5 bases and the J gene end by 7 bases; junction bases not matched to a gene: 13. The CDR3 extends over 16 amino acids. Germline CDR1 SEHNR, CDR2 FQNEAQ (reference sequence). Written as DNA, the CDR3 is TGTGCCAGCAGCCCTCCCCCGGGACAGGGGGTTGAAGAGCAGTACTTC. Amino acids: CASSPPPGQGVEEQYF. Filled out from reference TRBV7-9 and TRBJ2-7, the complete variable domain reads DTGVSQNPRHKITKRGQNVTFRCDPISEHNRLYWYRQTLGQGPEFLTYFQNEAQLEKSRLLSDRFSAERPKGSFSTLEIQRTEQGDSAMYLCASSPPPGQGVEEQYFGPGTRLTVT.

The genes are TRBV7-8 and TRBJ2-1; D remains unclear. The CDR3 extends over 14 amino acids. CDR1 and CDR2 (germline): SGHVS, FQNEAQ. The V end was cut by 6 bases, the J end by 7 bases, with 16 bases between. CDR3 residues: CASSIAGLGNEQFF. The CDR3 DNA follows: TGTGCCAGCAGTATAGCCGGGTTGGGGAATGAGCAGTTCTTC.

The V gene is TRBV29-1, the J gene TRBJ2-1; D not certain. This CDR3 region has 12 residues. Looked up from germline, CDR1 is SQVTM and CDR2 is ANQGSEA. With 3 bases removed from V and 5 bases from J, the gap between germline ends came to 8 bases. DNA of the CDR3: TGCAGCGTTGAGGGCCTCAACAATGAGCAGTTCTTC. It codes for CSVEGLNNEQFF.

The chain has TRBV20-1 and TRBJ2-5, with 7 bases that match TRBD1. The germline V gene encodes CDR1 DFQATT and CDR2 SNEGSKA (reference sequence). V gave up 8 bases and J gave up 2 bases; unmatched junction bases: 14. The CDR3 length is 15 residues. This CDR3 is CSLKEIDREQETQYF. Written as DNA, the CDR3 is TGCAGTCTTAAAGAAATAGACAGGGAACAAGAGACCCAGTACTTC.

This rearrangement joins TRBV20-1 to TRBJ2-1, with TRBD2 matching 10 bases. The J segment lost 3 bases and the V segment lost 5 bases, leaving 4 bases of the junction unmatched. Germline-derived CDR1 and CDR2 are DFQATT and SNEGSKA (reference sequence). This CDR3 contains 14 residues. CDR3 bases: TGCAGTGCTCCACTAGCGGGGAACTACAATGAGCAGTTCTTC. Its protein product is CSAPLAGNYNEQFF.

This clonotype showed up just a few times. This sequence joins TRBV6-5 and TRBJ1-1; no definite D call. The CDR3 extends over 14 amino acids. Looked up from germline, CDR1 is MNHEY and CDR2 is SVGAGI. Trimming took 4 bases from V and 1 from J, leaving 10 bases between them. CDR3 sequence: CASSSRQSNTEAFF. The CDR3 DNA is TGTGCCAGCAGTTCCCGACAATCGAACACTGAAGCTTTCTTT.

The rearrangement joins TRBV29-1 to TRBJ1-4; D ambiguous. CDR1 is SQVTM, CDR2 ANQGSEA, per germline. This CDR3 has 11 residues. Trimming took off 7 bases at V and 7 bases at J, with 10 bases between the two ends. The CDR3 DNA reads TGCAGCGGGAGGGTGGGTGAAAAACTGTTTTTT. It translates to CSGRVGEKLFF.

J is TRBJ2-3 and V is TRBV24-1; the D gene is possibly TRBD2 (6 bases). CDR3 length: 11 residues. V lost 7 bases and J 5 bases, leaving 6 bases between the germline ends. In germline, CDR1 is KGHDR, CDR2 SFDVKD. The CDR3 loop is CATRRGDTQYF. The CDR3 coding sequence is TGTGCCACCAGGCGGGGAGATACGCAGTATTTT.

The J gene is TRBJ2-3, the V gene TRBV5-6; 11 bases agree with TRBD1. CDR3 length equals 15 residues. Germline CDR1 and CDR2: SGHDT and YYEEEE. Trimming took 6 bases from V and 4 from J; bases not matched to a gene: 7. In nucleotides, the CDR3 is TGTGCCAGCATCCTCGGGACAGGGGGACCAGATACGCAGTATTTT. Encoded protein: CASILGTGGPDTQYF.

The sample holds many counts of this clonotype. The rearrangement links TRBV9 to TRBJ2-5; the match to TRBD2 covers 8 bases. Germline CDR1 and CDR2: SGDLS and YYNGEE. The junction had 2 bases not matched to a gene; V was cut back by 3 bases and J by 4 bases. This CDR3 has 13 residues. CDR3 sequence reads: CASSAGTRETQYF. As DNA, the CDR3 is TGTGCCAGCAGCGCGGGGACTAGAGAGACCCAGTACTTC.

The chain carries TRBV4-3 and TRBJ1-1; D gene ambiguous. The germline CDR1 and CDR2 sequences are LGHNA and YSLEER. The CDR3 sequence is 14 residues long. Trimming removed 6 bases at V and 3 bases at J, with 14 bases between. CDR3 amino acids: CASRTVGLDTEAFF. The CDR3 nucleotides are TGCGCCAGCAGAACCGTAGGGTTGGACACTGAAGCTTTCTTT.

The rearrangement joins TRBV5-1 to TRBJ2-1; 12 bases are a match to TRBD2. The germline gives CDR1 SGHRS, CDR2 YFSETQ. This CDR3 region has 16 residues. J lost 9 bases, V lost 0 bases, and 7 bases had no gene match. The CDR3, as DNA: TGCGCCAGCAGCTTGGCTAGCGGGGGGGCCGGGGGTGAGCAGTTCTTC. This encodes CASSLASGGAGGEQFF.

The chain carries TRBV6-5 and TRBJ2-7; D is undetermined. This CDR3 comprises 12 residues. The V end was cut by 6 bases, the J end by 11 bases, with 17 bases between. Germline CDR1 is MNHEY and CDR2 is SVGAGI. The CDR3 sequence is CASSYHDPHKYF. CDR3 bases: TGTGCCAGCAGCTACCACGACCCGCACAAGTACTTC.

The table lists this clonotype with a few counts. The chain carries TRBV4-3 and TRBJ1-2; D not resolved. Germline V lookup: CDR1 LGHNA, CDR2 YSLEER. Trimming shortened V by 1 base and J by 4 bases, and 13 bases separated the two germline ends. The CDR3 totals 15 residues. The CDR3 bases are TGCGCCAGCAGCCAAGTCGCCCTCCCGGCCTATGGCTACACCTTC. Protein product: CASSQVALPAYGYTF.

This clonotype appeared a single time. This sequence joins TRBV6-2 or TRBV6-3 and TRBJ1-2; D is undetermined. The CDR3 is 16 residues long. Germline CDR1 reads MNHEY; CDR2 reads SVGEGT. V lost 9 bases, J lost 0 bases, and 20 bases lay in between. CDR3 protein: CASIPVGGAANYGYTF. CDR3 DNA sequence: TGTGCCAGTATCCCCGTGGGAGGCGCCGCTAACTATGGCTACACCTTC.

This clonotype was detected a few times. The CDR3 protein is CASSQGSGHYEQYF. Here the CDR3 DNA reads TGCGCCAGCAGCCAAGGGTCGGGGCACTACGAGCAGTACTTC. This chain connects TRBV4-3 to TRBJ2-7, with D possibly called TRBD1 or TRBD2 (5 bases each). Trimming pared 1 base from V and 3 bases from J, leaving 10 bases between. This CDR3 spans 14 amino acids. Germline V gene sequence: CDR1 LGHNA, CDR2 YSLEER.

The gene calls are TRBV14 and TRBJ2-4; the match to TRBD1 covers 8 bases. The V segment lost 4 bases and the J segment 0 bases; nucleotides outside the gene matches: 11. From germline, CDR1 is SGHDN and CDR2 FVKESK. CDR3 length equals 18 residues. CDR3 sequence: CASSLRTRQGLAKNIQYF. Here the CDR3 DNA reads TGTGCCAGCAGCCTCCGAACGCGACAGGGGCTAGCCAAAAACATTCAGTACTTC.

CDR3 sequence reads: CASSTNLDEQFF. The CDR3, as DNA: TGCGCCAGCAGCACAAACCTGGATGAGCAGTTCTTC. The chain uses TRBV5-1 and TRBJ2-1, with D hard to call. The CDR3 runs to 12 residues. Germline CDR1 is SGHRS and CDR2 is YFSETQ. Trimming cost V 4 bases and J 8 bases, with 10 bases left between them.

The chain has TRBV20-1 and TRBJ2-5; a possible D gene is TRBD2 (5 bases). Trimming removed 3 bases from V and 1 base from J, with 9 bases in between. Germline V gene lookup returns CDR1 DFQATT and CDR2 SNEGSKA (reference sequence). This CDR3 spans 13 amino acids. The CDR3: CSARRAGQETQYF. The CDR3 DNA follows: TGCAGTGCTAGGAGGGCAGGCCAAGAGACCCAGTACTTC.

V and J are TRBV12-3 or TRBV12-4 and TRBJ2-5; possibly TRBD2 for D (7 bases). The V end was cut by 3 bases, the J end by 5 bases, with 13 bases between. The CDR3 runs 14 residues. CDR3 sequence reads: CASSFSAGAETQYF. The DNA of the CDR3 is TGTGCCAGCAGTTTTTCGGCGGGGGCGGAGACCCAGTACTTC.

The V call is TRBV14, the J call TRBJ1-6; 8 positions agree with TRBD1. CDR1 SGHDN and CDR2 FVKESK come from the germline V gene. The V gene end was trimmed by 0 bases and the J gene end by 8 bases; junction bases not matched to a gene: 0. The CDR3 contains 14 residues. The CDR3: CASSQDRGHSPLHF. The CDR3 DNA reads TGTGCCAGCAGCCAAGACAGGGGGCATTCACCCCTCCACTTT.

The genes are TRBV11-2 and TRBJ2-2; D possibly corresponds to TRBD2 (7 bases). The V end lost 1 base, the J end lost 5 bases, and 14 bases lay between the germline ends. CDR3 size: 16 residues. In germline, CDR1 is SGHAT, CDR2 FQNNGV. CDR3 sequence: CASSLVAGAGTGELFF. The CDR3 region has the DNA TGTGCCAGCAGCTTAGTCGCGGGGGCGGGTACCGGGGAGCTGTTTTTT.